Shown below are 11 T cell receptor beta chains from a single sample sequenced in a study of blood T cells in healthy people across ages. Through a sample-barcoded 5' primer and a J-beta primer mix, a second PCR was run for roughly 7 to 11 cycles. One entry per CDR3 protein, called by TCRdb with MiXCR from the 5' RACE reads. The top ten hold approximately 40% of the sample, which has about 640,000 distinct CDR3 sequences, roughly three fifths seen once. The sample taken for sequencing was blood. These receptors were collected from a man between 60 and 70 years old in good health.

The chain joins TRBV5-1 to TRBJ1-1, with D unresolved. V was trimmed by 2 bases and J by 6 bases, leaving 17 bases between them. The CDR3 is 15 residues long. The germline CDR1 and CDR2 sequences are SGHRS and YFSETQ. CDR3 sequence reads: CASSFRNGEIAEAFF. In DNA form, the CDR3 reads TGCGCCAGCAGCTTCAGAAACGGGGAAATCGCTGAAGCTTTCTTT.

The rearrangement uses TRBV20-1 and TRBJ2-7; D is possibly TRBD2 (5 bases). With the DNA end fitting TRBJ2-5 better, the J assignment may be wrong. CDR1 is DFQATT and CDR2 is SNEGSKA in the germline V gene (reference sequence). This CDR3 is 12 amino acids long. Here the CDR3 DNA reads TGCAGTTCCGACTATCATGAGGAGACCCAGTACTTC. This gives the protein CSSDYHEETQYF.

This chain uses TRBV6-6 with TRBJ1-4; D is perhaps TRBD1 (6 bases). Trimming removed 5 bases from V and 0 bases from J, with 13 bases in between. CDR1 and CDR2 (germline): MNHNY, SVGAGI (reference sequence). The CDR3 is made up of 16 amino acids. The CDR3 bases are TGTGCCAGCAGTCCACAGGGATCTCCAACTAATGAAAAACTGTTTTTT. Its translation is CASSPQGSPTNEKLFF.

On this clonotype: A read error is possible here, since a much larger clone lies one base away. The CDR3 DNA reads as TGTGCCAGCAGTGTGTATGAGGGATTCGATGGCTACACCTTC. Amino acid sequence: CASSVYEGFDGYTF. This chain joins TRBV27 and TRBJ1-2; D remains unclear. Trimming took 5 bases from V and 6 from J, leaving 16 bases between them. Germline V gene data show CDR1 as MNHEY and CDR2 as SMNVEV (reference sequence). The CDR3 has 14 amino acids.

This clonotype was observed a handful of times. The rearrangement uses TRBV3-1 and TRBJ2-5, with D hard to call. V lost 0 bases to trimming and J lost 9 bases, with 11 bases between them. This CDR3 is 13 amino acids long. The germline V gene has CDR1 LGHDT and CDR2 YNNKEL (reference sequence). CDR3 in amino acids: CASSQDGRRAQYF. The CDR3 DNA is TGTGCCAGCAGCCAAGATGGCAGACGGGCCCAGTACTTC.

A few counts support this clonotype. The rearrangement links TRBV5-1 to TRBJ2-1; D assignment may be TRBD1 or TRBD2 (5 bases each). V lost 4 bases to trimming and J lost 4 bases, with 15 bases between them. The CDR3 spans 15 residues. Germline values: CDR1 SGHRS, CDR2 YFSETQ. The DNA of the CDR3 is TGCGCCAGCAGCGGGTCCGGGACCACATACAATGAGCAGTTCTTC. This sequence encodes CASSGSGTTYNEQFF.

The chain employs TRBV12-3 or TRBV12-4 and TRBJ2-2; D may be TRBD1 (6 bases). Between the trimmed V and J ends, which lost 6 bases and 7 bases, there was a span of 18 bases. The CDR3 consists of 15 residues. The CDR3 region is CASSQGWGPDGELFF. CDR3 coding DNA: TGTGCCAGCAGCCAAGGATGGGGGCCCGACGGGGAGCTGTTTTTT.

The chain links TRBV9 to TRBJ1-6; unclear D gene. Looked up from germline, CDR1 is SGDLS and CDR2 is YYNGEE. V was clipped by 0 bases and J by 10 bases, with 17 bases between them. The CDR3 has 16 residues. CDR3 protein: CASSVGLSRIESPLHF. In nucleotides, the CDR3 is TGTGCCAGCAGCGTAGGATTGAGTAGGATCGAATCACCCCTCCACTTT.

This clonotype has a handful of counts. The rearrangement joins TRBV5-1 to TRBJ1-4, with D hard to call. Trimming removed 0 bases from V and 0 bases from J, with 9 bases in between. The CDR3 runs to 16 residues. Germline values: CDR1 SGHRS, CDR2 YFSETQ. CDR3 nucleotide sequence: TGCGCCAGCAGCTTGGACCGTTTTGCAACTAATGAAAAACTGTTTTTT. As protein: CASSLDRFATNEKLFF.

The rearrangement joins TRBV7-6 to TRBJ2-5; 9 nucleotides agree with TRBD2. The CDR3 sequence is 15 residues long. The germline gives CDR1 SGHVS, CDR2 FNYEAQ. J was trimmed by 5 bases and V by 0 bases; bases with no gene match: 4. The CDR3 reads CASSLARLAVETQYF. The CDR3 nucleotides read TGTGCCAGCAGCTTAGCGCGACTAGCGGTGGAGACCCAGTACTTC. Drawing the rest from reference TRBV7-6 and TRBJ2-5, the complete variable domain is GAGVSQSPRYKVTKRGQDVALRCDPISGHVSLYWYRQALGQGPEFLTYFNYEAQQDKSGLPNDRFSAERPEGSISTLTIQRTEQRDSAMYRCASSLARLAVETQYFGPGTRLLVL.

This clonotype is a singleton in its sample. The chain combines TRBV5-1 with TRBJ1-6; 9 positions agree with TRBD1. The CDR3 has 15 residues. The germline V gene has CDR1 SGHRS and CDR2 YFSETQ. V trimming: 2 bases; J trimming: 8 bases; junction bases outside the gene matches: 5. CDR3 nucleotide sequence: TGCGCCAGCAGCTTTCGAAACAGGGGGCATTCACCCCTCCACTTT. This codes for CASSFRNRGHSPLHF. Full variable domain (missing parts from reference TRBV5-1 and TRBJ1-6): KAGVTQTPRYLIKTRGQQVTLSCSPISGHRSVSWYQQTPGQGLQFLFEYFSETQRNKGNFPGRFSGRQFSNSRSEMNVSTLELGDSALYLCASSFRNRGHSPLHFGNGTRLTVT.